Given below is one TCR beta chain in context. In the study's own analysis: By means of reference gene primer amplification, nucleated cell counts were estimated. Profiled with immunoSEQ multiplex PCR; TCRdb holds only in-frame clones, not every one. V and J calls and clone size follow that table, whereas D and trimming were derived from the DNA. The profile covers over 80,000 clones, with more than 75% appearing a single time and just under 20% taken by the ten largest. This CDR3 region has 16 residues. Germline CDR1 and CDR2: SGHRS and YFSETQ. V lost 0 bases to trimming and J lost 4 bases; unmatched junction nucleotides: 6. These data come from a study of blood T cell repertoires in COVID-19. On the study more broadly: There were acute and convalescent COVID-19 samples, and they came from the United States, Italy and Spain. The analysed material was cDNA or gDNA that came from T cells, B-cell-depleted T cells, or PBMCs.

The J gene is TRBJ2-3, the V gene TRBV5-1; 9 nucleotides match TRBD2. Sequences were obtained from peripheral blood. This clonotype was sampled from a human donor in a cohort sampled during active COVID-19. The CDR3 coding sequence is TGCGCCAGCAGCTTGGCCGCGACTAGCGGTTCAGATACGCAGTATTTT. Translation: CASSLAATSGSDTQYF.